This record covers a single T cell receptor (beta chain). This entry is derived from a study of OX40 agonist ivuxolimab in advanced cancers. Assay: immunoSEQ multiplex PCR; the TCRdb copy retains only in-frame clones and omits some. Of roughly 20,000 clones detected, 87% appear once; the ten largest clones hold about 16%. The CDR3 contains 13 residues. Unmatched junction bases numbered 3, after V lost 3 bases and J lost 7 bases. The V gene's germline CDR1 is GTSNPN and CDR2 SVGIG (reference sequence). Specimen: CD4+ or CD8+ T cells sorted from blood, collected in a trial of the OX40 agonist ivuxolimab. The chain combines TRBV30 with TRBJ1-5; 10 positions match TRBD1. The sequence was obtained from an adult with an advanced solid tumor such as melanoma, head and neck, liver or kidney cancer. The CDR3 DNA reads TGTGCCTGGAGCACGGACAGGGGGCAGCCCCAGCATTTT. Its protein is CAWSTDRGQPQHF.